This T cell receptor (beta chain) was obtained from a study of early T cells in non-severe SARS-CoV-2 infection (dated by TCRdb to the early 2020s). In the study overall: Because TCR sequencing relied on bulk RNA taken from unsorted whole blood, pairing of alpha and beta chains was not possible. What the study reported, not specific to this receptor: VDJdb matching was skewed toward anti-spike CD8 responses and likely underestimated virus-specific expansions by missing private and CD4 specificities.

The study was a case-control design nested within a healthcare worker cohort in London, UK, with weekly nasopharyngeal swab PCR tests and blood sampling. Between 23 and 31 March 2020, the week of the UK lockdown, healthcare workers were enrolled and then followed up weekly for as long as 16 weeks. Library generation was performed with 5' RACE. The run used a NextSeq 500. In the TCR library protocol, unique molecular identifiers were attached to individual cDNA molecules to correct for PCR bias and sequencing error. Both TCR alpha and beta chains were sequenced, and tight co-correlation was observed between alpha and beta sequence abundances in each sample. The published analysis was carried out like this. Decombinator V4 was used to annotate the V gene, J gene and CDR3 of the TCR sequences. Expanded TCRs were defined as changing significantly between any two time points under a Poisson model with p below 0.0001. Abundances of TCRs were expressed as counts per million after normalisation to the total number of TCRs sequenced in each sample. MAIT TCRs were defined by TRAV1-2 paired with TRAJ12, TRAJ20 or TRAJ33, and iNKT TCRs by TRAV10 paired with TRAJ18. A search of VDJdb, accessed on 1 November 2021, was run for TCRs annotated to CMV, EBV and SARS-CoV-2, with TCRs annotated for multiple antigens excluded. TCRdb reworked the public reads: Q25 trimming with fastp, MiXCR clone assembly, productive beta chains retained. CDR3 protein duplicates are merged, each entry listing the most common genes and DNA. The V and J calls and clone size come from TCRdb's table, not from the authors' own analysis. Here the sample has 55,000 to 70,000 distinct CDR3 sequences; around 12% occur a single time. Of the sample, roughly 1.2% is held by the ten largest clones.

Spanning cysteine to phenylalanine, the CDR3 consists of 13 amino acids. Only CDR3 DNA is held: 39 bases, read in frame from base 1. The germline V gene sets CDR1 to SGHTA and CDR2 to FQGNSA. Trimming costs V 1 base and J 3 bases, and their ends lie 6 bases apart. This clonotype was seen more than once but under ten times. Which antigen it targets is not known. Base quality data are lacking; no much larger clone is found one base away. Sample: whole blood, taken at baseline. The receptor was derived from an adult who was a healthcare worker with PCR-confirmed SARS-CoV-2 infection or an uninfected control (not recorded which). The donor label of this sample is uncertain. This sequence uses TRBV7-2 and TRBJ1-1, with no D gene named confidently. At the DNA level, the sequence is TGTGCCAGCAGCTTAGACAGTCACACTGAAGCTTTCTTT. This is translated as CASSLDSHTEAFF.